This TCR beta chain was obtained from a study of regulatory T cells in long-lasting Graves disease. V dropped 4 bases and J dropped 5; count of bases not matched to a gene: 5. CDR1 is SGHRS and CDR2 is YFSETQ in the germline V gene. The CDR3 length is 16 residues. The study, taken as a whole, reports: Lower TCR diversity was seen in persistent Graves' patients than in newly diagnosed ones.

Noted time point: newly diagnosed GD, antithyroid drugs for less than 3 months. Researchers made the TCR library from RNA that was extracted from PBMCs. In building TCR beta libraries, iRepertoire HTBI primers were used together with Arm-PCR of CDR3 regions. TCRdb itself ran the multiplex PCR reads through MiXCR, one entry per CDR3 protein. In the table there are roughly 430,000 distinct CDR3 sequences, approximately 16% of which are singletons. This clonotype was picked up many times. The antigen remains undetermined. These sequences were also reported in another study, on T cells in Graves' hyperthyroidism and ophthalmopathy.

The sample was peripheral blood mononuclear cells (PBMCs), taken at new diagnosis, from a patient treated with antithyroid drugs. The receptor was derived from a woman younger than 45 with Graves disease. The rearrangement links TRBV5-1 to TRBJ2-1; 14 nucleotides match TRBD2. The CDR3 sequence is CASSSRTSGRNNEQFF. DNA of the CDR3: TGCGCCAGCAGCAGCCGGACTAGCGGGAGGAACAATGAGCAGTTCTTC.